The 10 T cell receptor beta chains reported below all come from one sample, sequenced in a study of blood T cells in healthy people across ages. Primers used in a second PCR of about 7 to 11 cycles were a sample-barcoded 5' primer and a J-beta primer mix. TCRdb processed the 5' RACE reads anew with MiXCR; each CDR3 protein has one entry. Of hundreds of thousands of distinct CDR3 sequences in the sample, around 48% were seen once. Sequenced sample: blood. Receptors were obtained from a man aged 25 to 40 in good health.

Concerning this clonotype: Its ends do not fully match the called genes, so a read error is possible. The V call is TRBV7-3, the J call TRBJ2-1, with 8 positions matching TRBD2. The CDR3 is 15 residues long. Germline CDR1 is SGHTA and CDR2 is FQGTGA. Written as DNA, the CDR3 is TGTGTCAGCAGCTTAACGCGCTTAGCGGGGAATGAGCAGTTCTTC. It yields the protein CVSSLTRLAGNEQFF.

The J gene is TRBJ1-4, the V gene TRBV4-2; 7 bases are a match to TRBD1. The CDR3 has 16 amino acids. Losses at the gene ends were 4 bases for V and 7 bases for J; bases not matched to a gene: 12. Germline values: CDR1 LGHNA, CDR2 YNFKEQ. The CDR3 loop reads CASSREGDSVGEKLFF. The CDR3 nucleotides are TGTGCCAGCAGCCGAGAGGGGGACAGCGTGGGTGAAAAACTGTTTTTT.

This clonotype was observed a few times. This chain connects TRBV27 to TRBJ2-1; D tentatively fits TRBD1 or TRBD2 (5 bases each). This CDR3 has 14 amino acids. The V end was cut by 2 bases, the J end by 9 bases, with 14 bases between. Germline CDR1 reads MNHEY; CDR2 reads SMNVEV (reference sequence). Here the CDR3 reads CASSLPSPGGEQFF. CDR3 bases: TGTGCCAGCAGTTTACCCTCCCCTGGGGGTGAGCAGTTCTTC.

The CDR3 DNA sequence: TGTGCCAGCAGCCAGGAGCCAGGGGGCTCCTATGGCTACACCTTC. Its protein is CASSQEPGGSYGYTF. The chain carries TRBV4-2 and TRBJ1-2, with TRBD1 matching over 8 bases. CDR1 is LGHNA and CDR2 is YNFKEQ in the germline V gene. This CDR3 has 15 amino acids. V was pared by 3 bases and J by 4 bases, with 7 bases of the junction left unmatched.

This clonotype came up a few times. V and J are TRBV10-3 and TRBJ2-5; possible D gene TRBD1, 6 bases. This CDR3 spans 13 amino acids. Trimming left V 5 bases short and J 2 bases short, with 9 bases between. Germline V gene data show CDR1 as ENHRY and CDR2 as SYGVKD. CDR3 in amino acids: CAISNGQQETQYF. DNA of the CDR3: TGTGCCATCAGTAACGGACAGCAAGAGACCCAGTACTTC.

The V call is TRBV7-9, the J call TRBJ2-1, with unresolved D. This CDR3 is built from 13 residues. Germline loops: CDR1 SEHNR, CDR2 FQNEAQ (reference sequence). The V and J ends lost 3 bases and 5 bases respectively, with 8 bases between them. CDR3 amino acids: CASSLSVDNEQFF. The CDR3 nucleotides are TGTGCCAGCAGCTTGAGCGTCGACAATGAGCAGTTCTTC.

This chain links TRBV10-3 with TRBJ2-1; D is ambiguous. The CDR3 totals 15 residues. In germline, CDR1 is ENHRY, CDR2 SYGVKD. The V and J ends lost 0 bases and 4 bases respectively, with 10 bases between them. The CDR3 nucleotides read TGTGCCATCAGTGAGTCCGGATCCCGATACAATGAGCAGTTCTTC. Amino acids: CAISESGSRYNEQFF.

This clonotype turned up a few times. CDR3 amino acids: CASSIGTGVYEQYF. The CDR3 region has the DNA TGTGCCAGCAGCATCGGGACAGGGGTCTACGAGCAGTACTTC. The V gene is TRBV7-9, the J gene TRBJ2-7; 10 bases align to TRBD1. The CDR3 runs 14 residues. Trimming took 5 bases from V and 3 from J; bases not matched to a gene: 4. Germline loops: CDR1 SEHNR, CDR2 FQNEAQ (reference sequence).

In this sample, this clonotype turned up a few times. The V gene is TRBV4-1, the J gene TRBJ1-4; D might be TRBD1 (5 bases). CDR1 and CDR2 (germline): MGHRA, YSYEKL. V lost 0 bases, J lost 7 bases, and 15 bases lay in between. The CDR3 spans 16 residues. Here the CDR3 reads CASSQDRGDQGEKLFF. In DNA, the CDR3 is TGCGCCAGCAGCCAAGATAGGGGAGACCAAGGTGAAAAACTGTTTTTT.

V usage is TRBV20-1 and J usage is TRBJ1-6; possibly TRBD1 for D (5 bases). The CDR3 has 11 amino acids. Germline V gene lookup returns CDR1 DFQATT and CDR2 SNEGSKA (reference sequence). V was clipped by 1 base and J by 13 bases, with 8 bases between them. CDR3 coding DNA: TGCAGTGCTAGAGCAGGGTCGCCCCTCCACTTT. This sequence encodes CSARAGSPLHF.